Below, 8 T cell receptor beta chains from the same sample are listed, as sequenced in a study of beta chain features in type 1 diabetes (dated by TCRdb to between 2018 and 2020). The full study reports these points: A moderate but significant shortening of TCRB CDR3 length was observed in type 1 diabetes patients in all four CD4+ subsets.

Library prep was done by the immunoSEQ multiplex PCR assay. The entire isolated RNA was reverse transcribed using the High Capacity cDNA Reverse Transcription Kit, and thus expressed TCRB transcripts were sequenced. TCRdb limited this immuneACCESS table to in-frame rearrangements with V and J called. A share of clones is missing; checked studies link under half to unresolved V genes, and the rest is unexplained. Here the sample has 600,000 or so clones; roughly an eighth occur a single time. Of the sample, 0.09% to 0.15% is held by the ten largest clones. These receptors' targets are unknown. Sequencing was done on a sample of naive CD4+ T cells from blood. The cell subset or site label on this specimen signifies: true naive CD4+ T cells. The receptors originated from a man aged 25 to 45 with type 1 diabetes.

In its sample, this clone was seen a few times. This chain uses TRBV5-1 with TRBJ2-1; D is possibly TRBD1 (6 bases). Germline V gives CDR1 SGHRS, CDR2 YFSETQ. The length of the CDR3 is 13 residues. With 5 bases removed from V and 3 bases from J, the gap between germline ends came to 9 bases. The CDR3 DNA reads TGCGCCAGCAGGACAGGCGACTACAATGAGCAGTTCTTC. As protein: CASRTGDYNEQFF.

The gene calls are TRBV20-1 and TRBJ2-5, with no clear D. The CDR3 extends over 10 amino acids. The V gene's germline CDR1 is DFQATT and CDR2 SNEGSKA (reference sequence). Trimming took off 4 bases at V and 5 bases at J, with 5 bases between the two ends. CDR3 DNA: TGCAGTGCTACCGAGGAGACCCAGTACTTC. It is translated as CSATEETQYF.

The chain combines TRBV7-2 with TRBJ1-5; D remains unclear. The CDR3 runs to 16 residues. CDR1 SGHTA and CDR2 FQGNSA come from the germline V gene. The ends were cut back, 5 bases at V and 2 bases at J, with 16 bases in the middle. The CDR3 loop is CASSLDGSRGNQPQHF. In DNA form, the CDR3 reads TGTGCCAGCAGCCTCGACGGTTCTCGGGGCAATCAGCCCCAGCATTTT.

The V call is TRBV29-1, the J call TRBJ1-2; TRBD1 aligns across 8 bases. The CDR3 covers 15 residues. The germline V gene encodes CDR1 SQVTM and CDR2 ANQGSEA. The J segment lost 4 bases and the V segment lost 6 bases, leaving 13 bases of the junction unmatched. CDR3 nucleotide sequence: TGCAGCGTCCCTAAGACAGGGGCCTATCCCTATGGCTACACCTTC. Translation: CSVPKTGAYPYGYTF.

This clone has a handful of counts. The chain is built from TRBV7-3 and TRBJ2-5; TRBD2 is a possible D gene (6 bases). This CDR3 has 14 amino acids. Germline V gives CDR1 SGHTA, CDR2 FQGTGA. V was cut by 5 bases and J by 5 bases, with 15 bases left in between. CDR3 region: CASSPTAGRETQYF. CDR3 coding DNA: TGTGCCAGCAGCCCCACAGCGGGCCGGGAGACCCAGTACTTC.

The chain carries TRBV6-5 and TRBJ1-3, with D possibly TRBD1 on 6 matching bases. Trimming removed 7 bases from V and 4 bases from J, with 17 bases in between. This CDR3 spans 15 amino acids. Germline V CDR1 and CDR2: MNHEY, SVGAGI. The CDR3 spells CASTLRQDAGNTIYF. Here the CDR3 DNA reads TGTGCCAGCACTTTAAGACAGGACGCAGGAAACACCATATATTTT.

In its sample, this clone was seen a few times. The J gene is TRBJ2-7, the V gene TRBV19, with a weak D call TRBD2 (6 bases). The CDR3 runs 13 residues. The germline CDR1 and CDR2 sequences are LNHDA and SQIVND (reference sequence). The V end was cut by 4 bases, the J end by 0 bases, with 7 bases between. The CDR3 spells CASSSGISYEQYF. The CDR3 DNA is TGTGCCAGTAGTAGCGGGATCTCCTACGAGCAGTACTTC.

CDR3 loop: CASSGELIISSYNSPLHF. The CDR3 nucleotides are TGTGCCAGCAGTGGAGAACTAATAATTAGCTCCTATAATTCACCCCTCCACTTT. The V call is TRBV25-1, the J call TRBJ1-6; D ambiguous. Germline-derived CDR1 and CDR2 are MGHDK and SYGVNS. V lost 4 bases and J 0 bases, leaving 16 bases between the germline ends. The CDR3 totals 18 residues.